One sample yielded the 22 T cell receptor beta chains listed below, sequenced in a study of cytomegalovirus exposure and HLA in healthy donors. Generated by immunoSEQ multiplex PCR, the TCRdb table keeps only in-frame clones and is missing some. The data show approximately 280,000 clones, just over 85% seen once. Specimen: PBMCs. The receptors here all came from a woman younger than 35 in good health and CMV-seronegative.

This clone was detected only a few times. CDR3 amino acids: CSARDGGKQYF. In nucleotides, the CDR3 is TGCAGTGCTAGAGACGGGGGTAAGCAGTACTTC. The chain links TRBV20-1 to TRBJ2-7; possibly TRBD2 for D (6 bases). CDR1 and CDR2 from the germline V gene are DFQATT and SNEGSKA (reference sequence). V shed 0 bases and J shed 8 bases, with 8 bases lying between them. The CDR3 has 11 amino acids.

V usage is TRBV23-1 and J usage is TRBJ1-5; D is uncertain. TRBV23-1 is classed as an ORF, of uncertain function. This CDR3 is built from 15 residues. The CDR3 sequence is CAPARGGNSNQPQHF. CDR3 nucleotides: TGCGCGCCCGCCCGGGGAGGGAATAGCAATCAGCCCCAGCATTTT.

This chain links TRBV18 with TRBJ2-5; unclear D gene. The ends were cut back, 2 bases at V and 1 base at J, with 5 bases in the middle. Germline lookup yields CDR1 KGHSH and CDR2 LQKENI. The CDR3 sequence is 13 residues long. The CDR3 nucleotides read TGTGCCAGCTCACCAATCTTCCAAGAGACCCAGTACTTC. This sequence encodes CASSPIFQETQYF.

This rearrangement joins TRBV27 to TRBJ1-5; the D gene is possibly TRBD1 (5 bases). Trimming cost V 8 bases and J 0 bases, with 11 bases left between them. Germline-derived CDR1 and CDR2 are MNHEY and SMNVEV (reference sequence). The CDR3 is 14 amino acids. CDR3 in amino acids: CASGGGNSNQPQHF. The CDR3 DNA reads as TGTGCCAGCGGGGGGGGGAATAGCAATCAGCCCCAGCATTTT.

CDR3: CASSELQLETQYF. Here the CDR3 DNA reads TGTGCCAGCAGTGAATTACAGCTAGAGACCCAGTACTTC. The gene calls are TRBV6-1 and TRBJ2-5; no firm D call. CDR3 length: 13 residues. Germline CDR1 and CDR2: MNHNS and SASEGT. The V and J ends lost 2 bases and 4 bases respectively, with 8 bases between them.

The J gene is TRBJ2-3, the V gene TRBV28; TRBD1 is a possible D gene (6 bases). Germline V gene sequence: CDR1 MDHEN, CDR2 SYDVKM. The CDR3 is made up of 14 amino acids. Trimming took off 6 bases at V and 1 base at J, with 11 bases between the two ends. CDR3 in amino acids: CASSSPGGTDTQYF. DNA for the CDR3: TGTGCCAGCAGCTCCCCAGGGGGCACAGATACGCAGTATTTT.

This clone showed up just a few times. V gene TRBV7-2 combines with J gene TRBJ2-1; TRBD2 matches 9 bases. Germline trimming cut 2 bases from V and 3 bases from J; bases unmatched to any gene: 5. Germline-derived CDR1 and CDR2 are SGHTA and FQGNSA. The CDR3 extends over 16 amino acids. CDR3 protein: CASSLLPTSGYNEQFF. The CDR3 region has the DNA TGTGCCAGCAGCTTACTCCCGACTAGCGGCTACAATGAGCAGTTCTTC.

The chain recombines TRBV19 with TRBJ2-1; D might be TRBD2 (7 bases). Germline values: CDR1 LNHDA, CDR2 SQIVND (reference sequence). The CDR3 covers 14 residues. Trimming took off 3 bases at V and 8 bases at J, with 14 bases between the two ends. In DNA, the CDR3 is TGTGCCAGTAGTATCCGGGGGGCATATCATGAGCAGTTCTTC. This sequence encodes CASSIRGAYHEQFF.

This clone was picked up a small number of times. This sequence joins TRBV4-3 and TRBJ1-6; D unresolved. This CDR3 region has 14 residues. V lost 0 bases to trimming and J lost 7 bases, with 7 bases between them. CDR1 LGHNA and CDR2 YSLEER come from the germline V gene. The CDR3 nucleotides read TGCGCCAGCAGCCAAGATAGATGGAATTCACCCCTCCACTTT. It specifies CASSQDRWNSPLHF.

The chain links TRBV29-1 to TRBJ2-1; D might be TRBD2 (6 bases). V was trimmed by 4 bases and J by 2 bases, leaving 12 bases between them. From germline, CDR1 is SQVTM and CDR2 ANQGSEA. This CDR3 is built from 14 residues. The CDR3, as DNA: TGCAGCGTTGCAAGGGGAGGCCCCTACAATGAGCAGTTCTTC. This gives the protein CSVARGGPYNEQFF.

J is TRBJ1-6 and V is TRBV11-2, with no clear D. Trimming took off 1 base at V and 14 bases at J, with 9 bases between the two ends. CDR3 length: 12 amino acids. Germline V gene lookup returns CDR1 SGHAT and CDR2 FQNNGV. The CDR3 loop is CASSLVSRSLHF. The CDR3 nucleotides read TGTGCCAGCAGCTTAGTTTCCAGATCCCTCCACTTT.

This chain uses TRBV12-5 with TRBJ2-5; D may be TRBD2 (6 bases). This CDR3 is 15 amino acids long. Germline V gene lookup returns CDR1 LGHNT and CDR2 FRNRAP. V shed 4 bases and J shed 0 bases, with 12 bases lying between them. CDR3 coding DNA: TGTGCTAGTGGTTGGACTACCGGGCACCAAGAGACCCAGTACTTC. As protein: CASGWTTGHQETQYF.

The genes are TRBV4-3 and TRBJ1-2, with D possibly TRBD1 on 6 matching bases. CDR3 length: 15 residues. The ends were cut back, 1 base at V and 4 bases at J, with 13 bases in the middle. Germline CDR1 reads LGHNA; CDR2 reads YSLEER. CDR3 DNA: TGCGCCAGCAGCCAAGTTTCAGGGGCCGGCTATGGCTACACCTTC. Its translation is CASSQVSGAGYGYTF.

Here the CDR3 DNA reads TGTGCCAGCAGTTTCCGCGCTGGGGCCAACGTCCTGACTTTC. Protein: CASSFRAGANVLTF. The chain is built from TRBV6-5 and TRBJ2-6; D is unresolved. This CDR3 contains 14 residues. V lost 4 bases and J 2 bases, leaving 6 bases between the germline ends. The germline V gene encodes CDR1 MNHEY and CDR2 SVGAGI.

This chain uses TRBV5-4 with TRBJ2-7; possibly TRBD2 for D (5 bases). The V end was cut by 0 bases, the J end by 0 bases, with 13 bases between. The CDR3 has 16 amino acids. CDR1 SGHNT and CDR2 YYREEE come from the germline V gene (reference sequence). In DNA form, the CDR3 reads TGTGCCAGCAGCTTGGTTGTAACGGGGAGCTCCTACGAGCAGTACTTC. Protein sequence: CASSLVVTGSSYEQYF.

The chain carries TRBV18 and TRBJ2-5; 8 bases fit TRBD1. Germline V lookup: CDR1 KGHSH, CDR2 LQKENI. The CDR3 sequence is 14 residues long. The trim removed 6 bases at V and 3 bases at J, leaving 6 bases unmatched. CDR3 sequence (DNA): TGTGCCAGCTCTGGCAGGGGGCGTGAAGAGACCCAGTACTTC. It encodes CASSGRGREETQYF.

The chain combines TRBV7-9 with TRBJ1-6, with D possibly matching TRBD1 (5 bases). V dropped 1 base and J dropped 7 bases, with 11 bases sitting between them. Germline CDR1 SEHNR, CDR2 FQNEAQ (reference sequence). The CDR3 has 15 residues. CDR3 coding DNA: TGTGCCAGCAGCTTAGGCGGGGGTTTGAATTCACCCCTCCACTTT. Protein: CASSLGGGLNSPLHF.

This clone was seen a handful of times. CDR3: CASSLPGTYEQYF. Here the CDR3 DNA reads TGTGCCAGCAGCTTACCCGGGACCTACGAGCAGTACTTC. The chain couples TRBV11-2 to TRBJ2-7; D perhaps matches TRBD2 (5 bases). The CDR3 contains 13 residues. Germline values: CDR1 SGHAT, CDR2 FQNNGV. Trimming pared 2 bases from V and 2 bases from J, leaving 7 bases between.

The chain is built from TRBV10-3 and TRBJ2-7, with 9 bases aligning to TRBD2. Unmatched junction bases numbered 12, after V lost 7 bases and J lost 5 bases. This CDR3 contains 15 residues. Germline V gene data show CDR1 as ENHRY and CDR2 as SYGVKD. CDR3 sequence: CAITDRLAGRDEQYF. CDR3 bases: TGTGCCATCACCGACAGGCTAGCGGGACGCGACGAGCAGTACTTC.

The genes are TRBV5-1 and TRBJ2-1, with 8 bases lining up with TRBD2. The CDR3 is made up of 16 amino acids. The V gene end was trimmed by 1 base and the J gene end by 2 bases; junction bases not matched to a gene: 5. CDR1 is SGHRS and CDR2 is YFSETQ in the germline V gene. In nucleotides, the CDR3 is TGCGCCAGCAGCTTGCAACTAGCGGCACCCTACAATGAGCAGTTCTTC. The encoded protein is CASSLQLAAPYNEQFF.

This chain connects TRBV9 to TRBJ1-1; D might be TRBD1 (5 bases). Between the trimmed V and J ends, which lost 4 bases and 6 bases, there was a span of 16 bases. Germline CDR1 reads SGDLS; CDR2 reads YYNGEE. This CDR3 has 14 residues. DNA of the CDR3: TGTGCCAGCAGCCCGGGACGGACTAACCCTGAAGCTTTCTTT. Translating it yields CASSPGRTNPEAFF.

J is TRBJ2-1 and V is TRBV6-4; the match to TRBD2 covers 12 bases. The CDR3 loop spans 15 amino acids. Germline values: CDR1 MRHNA, CDR2 SNTAGT. V lost 4 bases, J lost 7 bases, and 5 bases stayed unmatched. CDR3 in amino acids: CASSGETSGSNEQFF. The CDR3 DNA is TGTGCCAGCAGTGGGGAGACTAGCGGGAGTAATGAGCAGTTCTTC.